Each of the 9 T cell receptor beta chains below was sequenced from the same sample in a study of read filtering for tumor transcriptome and immune sequencing. The library was built from about 0.4 ug RNA with molecular barcoded adaptors for alpha/delta and beta/gamma chains. TCRdb redid the calling of the reads with MiXCR, one entry per CDR3 protein. The sample shows more than 100,000 distinct CDR3 sequences, around 14% of them seen only once. Input material: a population of CD138-negative cells sorted from bone marrow. The receptors stem from a donor at least 40 years old with multiple myeloma.

This clonotype was found many times. The V gene is TRBV27, the J gene TRBJ1-1; 9 bases are a match to TRBD1. The CDR3 is made up of 15 amino acids. CDR1 is MNHEY, CDR2 SMNVEV, per germline (reference sequence). V shed 5 bases, J shed 0 bases, and the junction held 4 bases outside the gene matches. CDR3 in amino acids: CASSPGTGLNTEAFF. The CDR3 region has the DNA TGTGCCAGCAGTCCCGGGACAGGGTTGAACACTGAAGCTTTCTTT.

V is TRBV20-1 and J is TRBJ2-2; a possible D gene is TRBD1 (6 bases). The length of the CDR3 is 13 residues. V was clipped by 4 bases and J by 1 base, with 7 bases between them. CDR1 and CDR2 from the germline V gene are DFQATT and SNEGSKA (reference sequence). The CDR3, as DNA: TGCAGTGCTATGACAGGGAACACCGGGGAGCTGTTTTTT. It yields the protein CSAMTGNTGELFF.

About this clonotype itself: This could be a read error, since a much larger clone is one nucleotide away. This chain joins TRBV24-1 and TRBJ2-3, with D maybe TRBD1 (5 bases). The CDR3 is 15 residues long. Per germline, CDR1 KGHDR and CDR2 SFDVKD. CDR3 protein: CATSDLGAGADPQYF. DNA for the CDR3: TGTGCCACCAGTGATTTGGGGGCCGGCGCAGATCCGCAGTATTTT.

Points on this clonotype: A much larger clone differs by one base, so this may be a read error. The chain employs TRBV7-9 and TRBJ2-2; D gene unclear. Germline V CDR1 and CDR2: SEHNR, FQNEAQ (reference sequence). The CDR3 is 15 amino acids. The CDR3 region is CACSPWPLDTGELFF. In DNA form, the CDR3 reads TGTGCCTGCAGCCCCTGGCCTCTAGACACCGGGGAGCTGTTTTTT.

This clonotype was seen many times. This chain joins TRBV3-1 and TRBJ1-1; no reliable D call. The CDR3 is 14 residues long. Trimming shortened V by 4 bases and J by 4 bases, and 13 bases separated the two germline ends. The germline CDR1 and CDR2 sequences are LGHDT and YNNKEL (reference sequence). The CDR3 spells CASSLGGRGTEAFF. DNA for the CDR3: TGTGCCAGCAGCCTCGGCGGACGGGGCACTGAAGCTTTCTTT. The entire variable domain, with the rest obtained from reference TRBV3-1 and TRBJ1-1, is as follows: DTAVSQTPKYLVTQMGNDKSIKCEQNLGHDTMYWYKQDSKKFLKIMFSYNNKELIINETVPNRFSPKSPDKAHLNLHINSLELGDSAVYFCASSLGGRGTEAFFGQGTRLTVV.

This clonotype came up many times. V gene TRBV4-1 combines with J gene TRBJ2-2; D remains ambiguous. CDR1 is MGHRA, CDR2 YSYEKL, per germline. This CDR3 is built from 17 residues. V shed 2 bases and J shed 4 bases, with 17 bases lying between them. The CDR3 region is CASSQSYAKFLTGELFF. The CDR3 bases are TGCGCCAGCAGCCAAAGTTACGCGAAGTTTCTCACCGGGGAGCTGTTTTTT.

This clonotype was detected many times. The chain has TRBV20-1 and TRBJ2-5; D is possibly TRBD1 (5 bases). Germline V gene lookup returns CDR1 DFQATT and CDR2 SNEGSKA (reference sequence). This CDR3 has 14 residues. V lost 1 base to trimming and J lost 6 bases, with 15 bases between them. CDR3: CSARGPQAFKTQYF. The CDR3 DNA sequence: TGCAGTGCTAGAGGCCCACAGGCGTTTAAGACCCAGTACTTC.

This clonotype was recorded many times. This chain connects TRBV5-1 to TRBJ2-3; D is ambiguous. The germline V gene has CDR1 SGHRS and CDR2 YFSETQ. The CDR3 length is 14 residues. V dropped 4 bases and J dropped 0 bases, with 9 bases sitting between them. The CDR3 sequence is CASSPGRSTDTQYF. CDR3 bases: TGCGCCAGCAGCCCCGGACGGAGCACAGATACGCAGTATTTT.

The sample holds many counts of this clonotype. The chain uses TRBV29-1 and TRBJ1-1; D remains ambiguous. V was shortened by 1 base and J by 4 bases, with 10 bases between the two germline ends. Germline CDR1 is SQVTM and CDR2 is ANQGSEA. The CDR3 length is 13 residues. CDR3 nucleotide sequence: TGCAGCGTTGAAGGACATGGGAGCACTGAAGCTTTCTTT. It encodes CSVEGHGSTEAFF.